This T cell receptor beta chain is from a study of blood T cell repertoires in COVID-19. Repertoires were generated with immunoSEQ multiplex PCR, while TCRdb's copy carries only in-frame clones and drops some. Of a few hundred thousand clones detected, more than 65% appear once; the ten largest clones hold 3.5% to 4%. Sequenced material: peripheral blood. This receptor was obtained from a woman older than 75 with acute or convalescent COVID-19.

CDR3 protein: CASSIEGSPTEAFF. CDR3 coding DNA: TGTGCCAGTAGTATCGAGGGCTCGCCCACTGAAGCTTTCTTT. This chain uses TRBV19 with TRBJ1-1; D gene uncertain. The CDR3 is 14 amino acids. V gave up 3 bases and J gave up 4 bases, with 12 bases separating them. Germline V gene lookup returns CDR1 LNHDA and CDR2 SQIVND (reference sequence).